This TCR beta chain was identified during a study of blood T cell repertoires in COVID-19 (dated by TCRdb to 2020 to 2022). As for the study more broadly: Samples from collaborators originated in the United States, Italy and Spain and spanned both the acute and convalescent phases of COVID-19. Where HLA class I and class II types were available, the types were taken from metadata supplied by the sample provider, not from assay-based typing. Deeply sampled blood TCRbeta repertoires from subjects exposed to, actively infected with, or recovered from COVID-19 were included in the dataset. A de-identified subject ID, COVID-19 status, age in years and sex were almost always included in the sample metadata. The prospective study material was composed of cDNA or gDNA derived from T cells, B-cell-depleted T cells, or PBMCs. Samples came from the ongoing ImmuneRACE study (first 160 participants) plus 1,254 subjects from 6 global collaborators. The repertoires were released in a freely available public database meant as a resource for research on the immune response to SARS-CoV-2. Summary of the overall study and its limitations: Clinical and demographic metadata were provided uncurated, with the amount varying by source and participant.

TCRbeta CDR3 regions were amplified from genomic DNA using the immunoSEQ Assay, a bias-controlled multiplex PCR. Per the authors' processing: Within the assay, amplification of reference gene primers was used to estimate how many nucleated cells each sample contained. To quantify the absolute abundance of each unique TCRbeta CDR3 rearrangement, sequence reads were collapsed and filtered. Productive Simpson clonality was computed per sample as the square root of Simpson's diversity index over productive rearrangements. TCRdb carries this immuneACCESS record with in-frame sequences only. Its versions omit some clonotypes, under half of them owing to an unresolved V gene in the studies checked, with the rest unexplained. That table supplies the V and J calls and clone size; D and trimming were determined from the DNA. The sample records 40,000 to 50,000 clones, around 89% of which are singletons. The top ten constitute nearly 5% of the sample.

Collaborating institutions collected whole blood in K2EDTA tubes following their own protocols. Collaborator samples were shipped for TCRbeta analysis as frozen whole blood, isolated PBMCs, or DNA extracted from either sample type. Trimming takes 4 bases off V and 1 base off J; junction bases not matched to a gene: 3. The germline V gene yields ENHRY for CDR1 and SYGVKD for CDR2. Including cysteine and phenylalanine, the CDR3 has 14 amino acids. The kept DNA is CDR3 alone, 42 bases in frame from the first base. A word on this clone: What antigen it recognizes has not been identified. No quality values exist for individual bases; no much larger clone is one base distant.

The clonotype comes from a human donor in a cohort sampled during active COVID-19. Sequenced sample: peripheral blood. The chain uses TRBV10-3 and TRBJ1-1; 7 bases in the junction line up with TRBD1. The CDR3 here reads CAISGNRGNTEAFF. The nucleotide sequence reads as follows: TGTGCCATCAGTGGGAACAGGGGGAACACTGAAGCTTTCTTT.